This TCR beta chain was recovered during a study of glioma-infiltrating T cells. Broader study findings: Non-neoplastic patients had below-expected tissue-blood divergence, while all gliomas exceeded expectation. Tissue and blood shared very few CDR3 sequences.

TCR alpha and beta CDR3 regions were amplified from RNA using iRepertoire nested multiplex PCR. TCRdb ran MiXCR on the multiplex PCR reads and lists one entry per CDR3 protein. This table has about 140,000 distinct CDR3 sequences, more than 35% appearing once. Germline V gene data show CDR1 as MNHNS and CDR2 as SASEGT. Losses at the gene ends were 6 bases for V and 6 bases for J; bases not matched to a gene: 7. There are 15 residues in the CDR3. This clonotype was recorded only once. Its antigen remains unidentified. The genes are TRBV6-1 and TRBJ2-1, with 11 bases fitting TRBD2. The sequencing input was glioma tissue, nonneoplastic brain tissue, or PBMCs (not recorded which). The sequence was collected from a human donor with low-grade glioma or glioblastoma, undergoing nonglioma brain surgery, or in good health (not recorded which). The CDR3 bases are TGTGCCAGCAGCGAGAGTAGCGGGAGGGCCAATGAGCAGTTCTTC. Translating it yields CASSESSGRANEQFF.